The 4 T cell receptor beta chains reported below all come from one sample, sequenced in a study of blood T cell repertoires in COVID-19. Some clones are missing from TCRdb's copy, which holds only in-frame ones; the method was immunoSEQ multiplex PCR. The sample carries roughly 380,000 clones, approximately 89% recorded once. The sample taken for sequencing was peripheral blood. The receptors stem from an older woman with COVID-19, enrolled during active disease.

The V gene is TRBV9, the J gene TRBJ2-3; D call uncertain. The CDR3 totals 13 residues. The germline V and J ends were trimmed by 0 bases and 4 bases, with 6 bases remaining between them. Germline V lookup: CDR1 SGDLS, CDR2 YYNGEE. CDR3: CASSVDIADTQYF. CDR3 coding DNA: TGTGCCAGCAGCGTAGACATTGCAGATACGCAGTATTTT.

This clone was seen a few times. The chain joins TRBV7-9 to TRBJ2-3; D gene ambiguous. The CDR3 runs to 15 residues. Germline V gives CDR1 SEHNR, CDR2 FQNEAQ (reference sequence). With 4 bases removed from V and 0 bases from J, the gap between germline ends came to 11 bases. The CDR3 DNA is TGTGCCAGCAGCTCCGACATGGGTAGCACAGATACGCAGTATTTT. As protein: CASSSDMGSTDTQYF.

The chain is built from TRBV6-6 and TRBJ1-1, with D perhaps TRBD1 (5 bases). V lost 7 bases, J lost 0 bases, and 15 bases lay in between. CDR1 is MNHNY, CDR2 SVGAGI, per germline (reference sequence). The CDR3 runs 15 residues. This CDR3 is CASNIAQGLNTEAFF. The CDR3 DNA reads TGTGCCAGCAATATCGCTCAGGGCCTGAACACTGAAGCTTTCTTT.

CDR3 nucleotide sequence: TGTGCCAGCAGCTTGAAGTGGACTAGCGGGGGGGCAGATACGCAGTATTTT. Translation gives CASSLKWTSGGADTQYF. The V and J genes are TRBV11-3 and TRBJ2-3; 15 nucleotides align to TRBD2. Germline V gives CDR1 SGHNT, CDR2 YENEEA. V was clipped by 3 bases and J by 4 bases; unmatched bases: 5. The CDR3 is 17 amino acids.